The clone carrying this TCR beta chain has only a few counts. Its specificity is not known. It was with a sample-barcoded 5' primer and a J-beta primer mix that a second PCR of about 6 to 12 cycles was run. TCRdb used MiXCR to reprocess the 5' RACE reads, holding one entry per CDR3 protein. The data show roughly 680,000 distinct CDR3 sequences, more than 40% seen once. Germline V gene sequence: CDR1 MNHEY, CDR2 SMNVEV (reference sequence). With 2 bases removed from V and 4 bases from J, the gap between germline ends came to 9 bases. The CDR3 consists of 14 residues. These data come from a study of blood T cells in healthy people across ages. Study information: Template switching captured about one barcoded beta molecule per two T cells.

Overall study findings and caveats: Both naive CD4+ cell counts and diversity were greater in long-lived donors than in aged donors. Across the age range, TCR beta diversity per million T cells fell in a roughly linear way.

Caucasian, healthy and from Russia, the donors were aged between about 6 and 90. V is TRBV27 and J is TRBJ2-1, with D perhaps TRBD2 (6 bases). The specimen was blood. The clonotype comes from a woman aged 55-70 years in good health. The CDR3 loop reads CASSLGGMYNEQFF. Here the CDR3 DNA reads TGTGCCAGCAGTTTAGGGGGGATGTACAATGAGCAGTTCTTC.